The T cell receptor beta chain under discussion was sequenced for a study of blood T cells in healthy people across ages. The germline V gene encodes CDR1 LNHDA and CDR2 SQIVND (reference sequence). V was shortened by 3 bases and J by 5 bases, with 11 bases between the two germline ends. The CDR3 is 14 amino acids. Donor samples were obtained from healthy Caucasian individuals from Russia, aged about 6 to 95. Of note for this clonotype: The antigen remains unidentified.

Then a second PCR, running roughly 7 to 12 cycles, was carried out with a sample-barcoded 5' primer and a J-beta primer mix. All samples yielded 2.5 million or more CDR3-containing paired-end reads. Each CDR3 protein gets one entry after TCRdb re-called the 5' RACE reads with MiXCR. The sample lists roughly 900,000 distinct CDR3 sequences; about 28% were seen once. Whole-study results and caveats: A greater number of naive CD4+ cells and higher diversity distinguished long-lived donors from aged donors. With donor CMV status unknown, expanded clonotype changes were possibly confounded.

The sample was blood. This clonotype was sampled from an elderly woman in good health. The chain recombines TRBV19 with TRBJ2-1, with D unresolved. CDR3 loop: CASSIGQSNNEQFF. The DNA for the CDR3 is TGTGCCAGTAGTATCGGGCAGTCAAACAATGAGCAGTTCTTC. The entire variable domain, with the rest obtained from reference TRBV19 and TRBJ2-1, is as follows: DGGITQSPKYLFRKEGQNVTLSCEQNLNHDAMYWYRQDPGQGLRLIYYSQIVNDFQKGDIAEGYSVSREKKESFPLTVTSAQKNPTAFYLCASSIGQSNNEQFFGPGTRLTVL.